The 16 T cell receptor beta chains below come from one sample, sequenced in a study of blood T cell repertoires in COVID-19. The data were produced by immunoSEQ multiplex PCR, yet TCRdb's version contains in-frame clones alone and is incomplete. Altogether more than 75,000 clones are present, 85% being singletons, with the ten largest covering 14%. Sequencing was performed on peripheral blood. The receptors come from a woman aged 65 to 85 with acute or convalescent COVID-19.

The rearrangement links TRBV7-2 to TRBJ2-1; tentatively, D is TRBD2 (5 bases). Deletions cut 1 base from V and 9 bases from J, with 10 bases between. Per the germline V gene, CDR1 is SGHTA and CDR2 is FQGNSA. There are 13 residues in the CDR3. CDR3 bases: TGTGCCAGCAGCTTAGGAGGGCTCACTGAGCAGTTCTTC. Translation gives CASSLGGLTEQFF. The full variable domain, its missing parts supplied by reference TRBV7-2 and TRBJ2-1, is GAGVSQSPSNKVTEKGKDVELRCDPISGHTALYWYRQSLGQGLEFLIYFQGNSAPDKSGLPSDRFSAERTGGSVSTLTIQRTQQEDSAVYLCASSLGGLTEQFFGPGTRLTVL.

The gene calls are TRBV6-5 and TRBJ2-3; no definite D call. Germline CDR1 MNHEY, CDR2 SVGAGI. The CDR3 is made up of 13 amino acids. Trimming took 5 bases from V and 0 from J, leaving 6 bases between them. This CDR3 is CASSSTSTDTQYF. In DNA, the CDR3 is TGTGCCAGCAGTAGCACGAGCACAGATACGCAGTATTTT.

The rearrangement joins TRBV9 to TRBJ1-1; 12 bases align to TRBD1. V lost 5 bases, J lost 4 bases, and 9 bases stayed unmatched. The CDR3 runs 16 residues. CDR1 and CDR2 (germline): SGDLS, YYNGEE. DNA of the CDR3: TGTGCCAGCAGTGTCGGGACAGGGGGCCGGGGCACTGAAGCTTTCTTT. Translation gives CASSVGTGGRGTEAFF.

The V call is TRBV10-3, the J call TRBJ2-2; 9 positions agree with TRBD2. Trimming removed 5 bases from V and 2 bases from J; junction bases left unmatched: 3. The CDR3 totals 15 residues. Germline V gene sequence: CDR1 ENHRY, CDR2 SYGVKD. The CDR3 loop reads CAISRTSDNTGELFF. The CDR3 DNA reads as TGTGCCATCAGTCGGACTAGCGATAACACCGGGGAGCTGTTTTTT.

This clone has just one count. Here the CDR3 reads CASSEIKGEQFF. CDR3 coding DNA: TGTGCCAGCAGTGAAATCAAGGGGGAGCAGTTCTTC. This chain connects TRBV2 to TRBJ2-1; D might be TRBD1 (5 bases). The CDR3 is 12 residues long. Trimming took 2 bases from V and 10 from J, leaving 9 bases between them. Germline V gene data show CDR1 as SNHLY and CDR2 as FYNNEI.

V usage is TRBV7-2 and J usage is TRBJ2-1; D ambiguous. The CDR3 has 11 amino acids. Germline CDR1 and CDR2: SGHTA and FQGNSA. V gave up 8 bases and J gave up 9 bases, with 11 bases separating them. The CDR3 reads CASGDVGEQFF. The CDR3 DNA reads as TGTGCCAGCGGTGATGTCGGTGAGCAGTTCTTC.

The rearrangement joins TRBV7-9 to TRBJ1-4; 10 bases match TRBD1. The V and J ends lost 2 bases and 8 bases, in that order; junction bases with no gene match: 5. The CDR3 is 15 residues long. The germline V gene encodes CDR1 SEHNR and CDR2 FQNEAQ (reference sequence). The CDR3 bases are TGTGCCAGCAGCTTACCGGGACAGGGGTGGGAAAAACTGTTTTTT. It codes for CASSLPGQGWEKLFF.

The rearrangement links TRBV15 to TRBJ2-5; 10 bases line up with TRBD1. Germline CDR1 reads LNHNV; CDR2 reads YYDKDF (reference sequence). Germline trimming cut 5 bases from V and 5 bases from J; bases unmatched to any gene: 5. The CDR3 runs to 14 residues. CDR3 bases: TGTGCCACCAGCGGAAGACAGGGGGCGGAGACCCAGTACTTC. As protein: CATSGRQGAETQYF.

The chain joins TRBV7-9 to TRBJ2-7; 9 nucleotides align to TRBD1. The CDR3 is made up of 14 amino acids. Germline CDR1 and CDR2: SEHNR and FQNEAQ (reference sequence). V shed 5 bases, J shed 2 bases, and the junction held 4 bases outside the gene matches. The CDR3 region is CASSPRDRAYEQYV. As DNA, the CDR3 is TGTGCCAGCAGCCCCCGGGACAGGGCCTACGAGCAGTACGTC.

The rearrangement uses TRBV6-1 and TRBJ2-2; unclear D gene. This CDR3 has 16 residues. V lost 2 bases and J lost 3, with 13 bases in between. CDR1 MNHNS and CDR2 SASEGT come from the germline V gene. The CDR3 spells CASSETLVSDTGELFF. CDR3 DNA: TGTGCCAGCAGTGAAACCCTAGTTTCGGACACCGGGGAGCTGTTTTTT.

V and J are TRBV5-1 and TRBJ1-5; D may be TRBD1 (6 bases). Germline V lookup: CDR1 SGHRS, CDR2 YFSETQ. Trimming took off 4 bases at V and 7 bases at J, with 18 bases between the two ends. The CDR3 is 15 amino acids. The CDR3 DNA sequence: TGCGCCAGCAGCGGACAGCCCGGGGGGGACCAGCCCCAGCATTTT. As protein: CASSGQPGGDQPQHF.

V and J are TRBV5-1 and TRBJ2-1; 9 nucleotides line up with TRBD2. The V and J ends lost 2 bases and 6 bases, in that order; junction bases with no gene match: 3. Germline CDR1 is SGHRS and CDR2 is YFSETQ. This CDR3 has 14 residues. Here the CDR3 reads CASSFGGGANEQFF. CDR3 coding DNA: TGCGCCAGCAGCTTCGGCGGGGGGGCCAATGAGCAGTTCTTC. The full variable domain, completed using reference TRBV5-1 and TRBJ2-1, is KAGVTQTPRYLIKTRGQQVTLSCSPISGHRSVSWYQQTPGQGLQFLFEYFSETQRNKGNFPGRFSGRQFSNSRSEMNVSTLELGDSALYLCASSFGGGANEQFFGPGTRLTVL.

This chain joins TRBV7-8 and TRBJ1-4, with D tentatively TRBD1 (6 bases). The germline gives CDR1 SGHVS, CDR2 FQNEAQ. This CDR3 has 15 amino acids. V shed 3 bases and J shed 10 bases, with 18 bases lying between them. CDR3 nucleotide sequence: TGTGCCAGCAGCTTGAGTCGGGGGGCCGGTGGAAAACTGTTTTTT. This encodes CASSLSRGAGGKLFF.

This chain connects TRBV6-2 or TRBV6-3 to TRBJ2-1, with 8 bases identical to TRBD2. Germline trimming cut 0 bases from V and 7 bases from J; bases unmatched to any gene: 5. CDR3 size: 15 residues. Germline assignment: CDR1 MNHEY and CDR2 SVGEGT. CDR3 sequence reads: CASSYSPGGLNEQFF. The CDR3 DNA follows: TGTGCCAGCAGTTACTCCCCGGGGGGGCTTAATGAGCAGTTCTTC.

The chain couples TRBV19 to TRBJ2-1; TRBD1 aligns across 8 bases. The CDR3 contains 16 residues. Germline CDR1 LNHDA, CDR2 SQIVND (reference sequence). With 6 bases clipped from V and 1 base from J, the junction kept 8 bases outside the gene matches. In DNA, the CDR3 is TGTGCCAGTAGGCAGGGGGCACATTATTCCTACAATGAGCAGTTCTTC. Residues: CASRQGAHYSYNEQFF.

V usage is TRBV6-2 or TRBV6-3 and J usage is TRBJ1-2, with D unresolved. The CDR3 sequence is 12 residues long. CDR1 is MNHEY, CDR2 SVGEGT, per germline. The germline V and J ends were trimmed by 4 bases and 11 bases, with 14 bases remaining between them. The CDR3 bases are TGTGCCAGCAGTTCTACCTCTCCACGGTACACCTTC. As protein: CASSSTSPRYTF.